One sample yielded the 20 T cell receptor beta chains listed below, sequenced in a study of shared clonotypes between healthy human individuals. Clones were read by immunoSEQ multiplex PCR, and TCRdb kept only the in-frame ones, dropping some. The sample contains more than 2,000,000 clones, 85% to 95% of which appear only once. The sample consisted of naive CD4+ T cells from PBMCs. The sample's subset: CD45RA+ positively selected. The receptors derive from a man younger than 35 in good health. Some clones in this sample may be carry-over from other donors' samples.

The gene calls are TRBV5-1 and TRBJ1-4; possibly TRBD1 for D (5 bases). Looked up from germline, CDR1 is SGHRS and CDR2 is YFSETQ. V lost 4 bases and J 4 bases, leaving 8 bases between the germline ends. This CDR3 is built from 13 residues. The CDR3: CASSRGFNEKLFF. The CDR3 bases are TGCGCCAGCAGCAGGGGATTTAATGAAAAACTGTTTTTT.

This chain connects TRBV6-5 to TRBJ1-2; D remains ambiguous. There are 15 residues in the CDR3. V was clipped by 3 bases and J by 2 bases, with 13 bases between them. CDR1 and CDR2 from the germline V gene are MNHEY and SVGAGI. CDR3 sequence: CASSYPSDGNYGYTF. CDR3 DNA sequence: TGTGCCAGCAGTTATCCATCCGACGGGAACTATGGCTACACCTTC.

V is TRBV5-1 and J is TRBJ1-1; no firm D call. V gave up 3 bases and J gave up 8 bases, with 20 bases separating them. Germline assignment: CDR1 SGHRS and CDR2 YFSETQ. This CDR3 is built from 15 residues. CDR3 sequence (DNA): TGCGCCAGCAGCTCCGTTCCGGGTAGGGCCCAGGAAGCTTTCTTT. Amino acids: CASSSVPGRAQEAFF.

CDR3 sequence reads: CASTPDRTSGGELFF. The CDR3 DNA follows: TGTGCCAGCACCCCGGACAGGACCTCAGGCGGGGAGCTGTTTTTT. The chain carries TRBV4-2 and TRBJ2-2; 7 nucleotides align to TRBD1. The CDR3 runs to 15 residues. Losses at the gene ends were 7 bases for V and 7 bases for J; bases not matched to a gene: 12. CDR1 and CDR2 (germline): LGHNA, YNFKEQ.

The chain joins TRBV16 to TRBJ1-5; D is unclear. The CDR3 consists of 14 residues. Per germline, CDR1 KGHSY and CDR2 FQNENV. Trimming shortened V by 5 bases and J by 2 bases, and 10 bases separated the two germline ends. The chain's CDR3 is CASSSGPGNQPQHF. The DNA of the CDR3 is TGTGCCAGCAGCTCTGGCCCCGGCAATCAGCCCCAGCATTTT.

V and J are TRBV5-1 and TRBJ2-1, with 7 nucleotides matching TRBD2. J was trimmed by 1 base and V by 3 bases; bases with no gene match: 4. Per the germline V gene, CDR1 is SGHRS and CDR2 is YFSETQ. The CDR3 runs to 15 residues. The CDR3 DNA reads as TGCGCCAGCAGCTCGACTAGCCGTTCCTACAATGAGCAGTTCTTC. Amino acids: CASSSTSRSYNEQFF.

The chain carries TRBV6-5 and TRBJ1-6; possibly TRBD1 for D (6 bases). Trimming removed 6 bases from V and 10 bases from J, with 13 bases in between. The CDR3 loop spans 13 amino acids. Germline CDR1 and CDR2: MNHEY and SVGAGI. The CDR3 DNA reads as TGTGCCAGCAGGGCAGGGGTAGGGTCACCCCTCCACTTT. Translation gives CASRAGVGSPLHF.

CDR3 coding DNA: TGTGCCTCACTGTCAAGGGGAGAGCAGTACTTC. Residues: CASLSRGEQYF. V usage is TRBV10-3 and J usage is TRBJ2-7, with D possibly TRBD1 on 5 matching bases. The CDR3 loop spans 11 amino acids. Germline-derived CDR1 and CDR2 are ENHRY and SYGVKD. Trimming took off 11 bases at V and 7 bases at J, with 15 bases between the two ends.

The chain uses TRBV27 and TRBJ2-1, with TRBD2 matching 8 bases. The CDR3 has 14 residues. With 7 bases clipped from V and 12 bases from J, the junction kept 14 bases outside the gene matches. CDR1 is MNHEY, CDR2 SMNVEV, per germline (reference sequence). The DNA for the CDR3 is TGTGCCAGCACCGGCGCTGAGATAGCGGGGCCGCAGTTCTTC. Its translation is CASTGAEIAGPQFF.

The chain carries TRBV7-6 and TRBJ1-4; weak D call: TRBD1 (5 bases). The CDR3 totals 15 residues. The germline gives CDR1 SGHVS, CDR2 FNYEAQ. Trimming took off 5 bases at V and 7 bases at J, with 17 bases between the two ends. CDR3 coding DNA: TGTGCCAGCAGCCAATTGGGGGAGAGGAGTGAAAAACTGTTTTTT. This gives the protein CASSQLGERSEKLFF.

The V gene is TRBV7-9, the J gene TRBJ2-5, with 7 bases matching TRBD2. V was pared by 3 bases and J by 5 bases, with 18 bases of the junction left unmatched. The length of the CDR3 is 18 residues. Germline V gene sequence: CDR1 SEHNR, CDR2 FQNEAQ (reference sequence). The CDR3 sequence: CASSLARMERDAEETQYF. Written as DNA, the CDR3 is TGTGCCAGCAGCTTGGCCCGGATGGAGCGGGACGCGGAGGAGACCCAGTACTTC.

V usage is TRBV5-1 and J usage is TRBJ2-3; 13 nucleotides agree with TRBD2. With V trimmed by 4 bases and J by 4 bases, 6 bases remained unmatched. Germline values: CDR1 SGHRS, CDR2 YFSETQ. This CDR3 region has 16 residues. CDR3 coding DNA: TGCGCCAGCAGCACCCGGACTAGCGGGAGTGCAGATACGCAGTATTTT. It is translated as CASSTRTSGSADTQYF. The full variable domain, with the rest looked up from reference TRBV5-1 and TRBJ2-3, is KAGVTQTPRYLIKTRGQQVTLSCSPISGHRSVSWYQQTPGQGLQFLFEYFSETQRNKGNFPGRFSGRQFSNSRSEMNVSTLELGDSALYLCASSTRTSGSADTQYFGPGTRLTVL.

The chain carries TRBV6-5 and TRBJ2-2; no definite D call. CDR1 and CDR2 (germline): MNHEY, SVGAGI. CDR3 length: 15 amino acids. Trimming left V 0 bases short and J 6 bases short, with 11 bases between. CDR3 region: CASSYSSLISGELFF. CDR3 in DNA: TGTGCCAGCAGTTACTCGAGTTTGATCTCCGGGGAGCTGTTTTTT.

The chain recombines TRBV28 with TRBJ1-1; D unresolved. Germline assignment: CDR1 MDHEN and CDR2 SYDVKM. V lost 5 bases to trimming and J lost 11 bases, with 12 bases between them. The CDR3 contains 11 residues. The CDR3 region is CASSLLSGAFF. For the CDR3, the DNA is TGTGCCAGCAGTCTCCTAAGTGGGGCTTTCTTT.

The CDR3 DNA is TGTGCCAGCAGCTTAGGTTTAGGGACAGGGCGAGAAAAACTGTTTTTT. Translating gives CASSLGLGTGREKLFF. The rearrangement uses TRBV7-6 and TRBJ1-4; the match to TRBD1 covers 9 bases. This CDR3 contains 16 residues. Germline V CDR1 and CDR2: SGHVS, FNYEAQ. Losses at the gene ends were 1 base for V and 8 bases for J; bases not matched to a gene: 8.

The chain couples TRBV5-4 to TRBJ2-1; D is unclear. This CDR3 has 15 amino acids. Germline V gene data show CDR1 as SGHNT and CDR2 as YYREEE (reference sequence). V shed 3 bases and J shed 7 bases, with 17 bases lying between them. The CDR3 protein is CASSSDLYLGNEQFF. CDR3 nucleotide sequence: TGTGCCAGCAGCTCGGACCTTTATTTAGGGAATGAGCAGTTCTTC. Full variable domain (outside the CDR3, taken from reference TRBV5-4 and TRBJ2-1): ETGVTQSPTHLIKTRGQQVTLRCSSQSGHNTVSWYQQALGQGPQFIFQYYREEENGRGNFPPRFSGLQFPNYSSELNVNALELDDSALYLCASSSDLYLGNEQFFGPGTRLTVL.

The CDR3 spells CASSLPRTSGRITYNEQFF. CDR3 nucleotide sequence: TGTGCCAGCAGCTTACCCAGGACTAGCGGGAGAATCACCTACAATGAGCAGTTCTTC. The chain uses TRBV7-2 and TRBJ2-1; 13 bases line up with TRBD2. The ends lost 2 bases at V and 2 bases at J; junction bases unmatched: 9. CDR1 is SGHTA, CDR2 FQGNSA, per germline. The CDR3 is 19 amino acids.

This clone was detected only once. The rearrangement links TRBV7-9 to TRBJ1-2; D uncertain. Germline V gene sequence: CDR1 SEHNR, CDR2 FQNEAQ (reference sequence). Trimming took off 1 base at V and 0 bases at J, with 15 bases between the two ends. The CDR3 is made up of 17 amino acids. CDR3 sequence (DNA): TGTGCCAGCAGCTTAGGGCCGGGTCGCGGCTCTAACTATGGCTACACCTTC. Translated, it gives CASSLGPGRGSNYGYTF.

This chain uses TRBV28 with TRBJ1-4, with D maybe TRBD1 (5 bases). The V end was cut by 5 bases, the J end by 10 bases, with 14 bases between. The CDR3 totals 13 residues. Germline V gene sequence: CDR1 MDHEN, CDR2 SYDVKM. The DNA of the CDR3 is TGTGCCAGCAGTCCGGTGCCAGGGACAAAACTGTTTTTT. Protein: CASSPVPGTKLFF.

V and J are TRBV11-3 and TRBJ2-6, with 9 bases that match TRBD1. V gave up 8 bases and J gave up 3 bases; unmatched junction bases: 8. There are 16 residues in the CDR3. Germline V gene lookup returns CDR1 SGHNT and CDR2 YENEEA. CDR3 sequence reads: CASGSGQGSGANVLTF. Written as DNA, the CDR3 is TGTGCCAGCGGGTCGGGACAGGGTAGTGGGGCCAACGTCCTGACTTTC.